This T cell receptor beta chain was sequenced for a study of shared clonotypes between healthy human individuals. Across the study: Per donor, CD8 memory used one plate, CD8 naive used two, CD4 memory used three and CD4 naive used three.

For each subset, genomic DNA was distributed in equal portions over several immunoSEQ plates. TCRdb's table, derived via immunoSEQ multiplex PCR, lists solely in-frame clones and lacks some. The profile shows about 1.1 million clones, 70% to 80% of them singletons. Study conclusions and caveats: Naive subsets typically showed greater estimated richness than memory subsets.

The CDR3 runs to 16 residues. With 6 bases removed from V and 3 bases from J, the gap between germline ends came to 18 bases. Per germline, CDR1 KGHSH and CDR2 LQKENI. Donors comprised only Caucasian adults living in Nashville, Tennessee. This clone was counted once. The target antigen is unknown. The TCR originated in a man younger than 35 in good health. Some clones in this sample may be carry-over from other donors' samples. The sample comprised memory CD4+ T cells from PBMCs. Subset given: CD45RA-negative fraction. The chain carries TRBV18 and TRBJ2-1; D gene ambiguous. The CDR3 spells CASSPVSGFLYNEQFF. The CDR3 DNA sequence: TGTGCCAGCTCGCCTGTAAGTGGGTTCCTCTACAATGAGCAGTTCTTC.